The rows below give T cell receptor beta chains drawn from one sample of a study of blood T cells in healthy people across ages. TCRdb fed the 5' RACE reads into MiXCR, producing one record per CDR3 protein. Seen here are just over 1 million distinct CDR3 sequences, under 55% observed once, and the top ten hold about 19%. Sequenced sample: blood. These receptor sequences come from a woman aged 60-75 years in good health. Each CDR3 is given without its conserved first and last residue.

>TRBV7-9|TRBJ2-5|13
ASNLERGRQETQY
>TRBV5-1|TRBJ2-7|13
ASSLGPTGFSEQY
>TRBV4-1|TRBJ1-4|16
ASSQQKGPRTLTQKLF
>TRBV5-1|TRBJ2-1|11
ASSSDAPREQF
>TRBV12-3/TRBV12-4|-|14
ASSLDWDRDKETQY
>TRBV30|TRBJ2-1|11
AWTVRAYNEQF
>TRBV6-1|TRBJ1-2|9
ALRQDYGYT
>TRBV7-8|TRBJ1-2|12
ASSLAPASYGYT
>TRBV10-2|TRBJ2-5|11
ASTPRLEETQY
>TRBV5-1|TRBJ1-2|14
ASSLPRQAYLYGYT
>TRBV5-1|TRBJ2-3|14
ASSRTEGLGADAQY
>TRBV7-9|TRBJ2-2|13
ASSLTERNTGELF
>TRBV28|TRBJ2-7|13
ASSLGAGNSYEQY
>TRBV12-3/TRBV12-4|TRBJ2-3|11
ASSLAGGYTQY
>TRBV6-5|TRBJ2-1|11
ASSYSLDNEQF
>TRBV7-9|-|13
ASGASGRAYNEQY
>TRBV9|TRBJ2-3|13
ASSGNIGGTDTQY
>TRBV20-1|TRBJ2-7|11
SASSGESYEQY
>TRBV7-9|TRBJ2-1|13
ASSPRDRGKNEQF
>TRBV4-2|TRBJ2-3|11
ASSQDGGEQGY
>TRBV12-3/TRBV12-4|TRBJ2-2|13
ASRPGQGFAGELF
>TRBV11-2|TRBJ2-7|14
ASSLKPGGGSYEQY
>TRBV20-1|TRBJ2-7|10
SASGSTYEQY
>TRBV29-1|TRBJ2-3|13
SVGGRAALTDTQY
>TRBV2|-|10
ASKTSGNQQY
>TRBV7-9|TRBJ2-5|12
ASSQNRGGETQY
>TRBV7-2|TRBJ2-7|14
ASSLEVQGMAYEQY
>TRBV20-1|TRBJ2-6|15
SASQKTSGTGANVLT
>TRBV20-1|TRBJ2-5|13
SARDGASGQETQY
>TRBV12-3/TRBV12-4|TRBJ2-5|12
ASLRGDQGREQY
>TRBV6-1|TRBJ2-4|13
ASSPPSGSEGIQY
>TRBV6-5|TRBJ2-1|13
ASSHLAGFYNEQF